One and the same sample provided the 31 T cell receptor beta chains below, sequenced in a study of blood T cell repertoires in COVID-19. The protocol was immunoSEQ multiplex PCR, while the TCRdb copy is restricted to in-frame clones and leaves out a portion. The sample shows more than 110,000 clones, nearly 80% of them seen only once. What was sequenced was PBMCs or T cells enriched from blood (not recorded which). These receptor sequences come from a woman aged 45 to 65 who had recovered from COVID-19.

This clone was seen only a few times. V gene TRBV5-1 combines with J gene TRBJ1-1; 7 nucleotides align to TRBD1. The CDR3 has 16 residues. Germline CDR1 and CDR2: SGHRS and YFSETQ. Unmatched junction bases numbered 10, after V lost 4 bases and J lost 1 base. CDR3 sequence: CASSNRQGRGNTEAFF. The DNA for the CDR3 is TGCGCCAGCAGCAACCGACAGGGTCGGGGGAACACTGAAGCTTTCTTT.

CDR3 in DNA: TGTGCCAGCAGCGAGGTAGGCAGGGCGAACACTGAAGCTTTCTTT. This codes for CASSEVGRANTEAFF. The chain carries TRBV7-9 and TRBJ1-1; D might be TRBD1 (5 bases). Germline V gene lookup returns CDR1 SEHNR and CDR2 FQNEAQ (reference sequence). This CDR3 contains 15 residues. The V gene lost 5 bases and the J gene lost 1 base, with 14 bases spanning the gap.

V gene TRBV7-3 combines with J gene TRBJ1-2; 7 bases agree with TRBD1. The J segment lost 8 bases and the V segment lost 5 bases, leaving 8 bases of the junction unmatched. Germline V gives CDR1 SGHTA, CDR2 FQGTGA. The CDR3 loop spans 13 amino acids. The CDR3 spells CASSPGTVYGYTF. The CDR3 region has the DNA TGTGCCAGCAGCCCCGGGACAGTCTACGGCTACACCTTC. The variable domain in full, with the rest retrieved from reference TRBV7-3 and TRBJ1-2, is GAGVSQTPSNKVTEKGKYVELRCDPISGHTALYWYRQSLGQGPEFLIYFQGTGAADDSGLPNDRFFAVRPEGSVSTLKIQRTERGDSAVYLCASSPGTVYGYTFGSGTRLTVV.

The V call is TRBV30, the J call TRBJ1-2, with 7 bases that match TRBD1. With V trimmed by 3 bases and J by 1 base, 8 bases remained unmatched. The CDR3 runs to 15 residues. Per the germline V gene, CDR1 is GTSNPN and CDR2 is SVGIG (reference sequence). Here the CDR3 reads CAWSAGQLLNYGYTF. The CDR3 DNA reads as TGTGCCTGGAGCGCGGGACAGTTACTTAACTATGGCTACACCTTC.

The chain employs TRBV5-1 and TRBJ1-4; 9 bases map to TRBD1. J was trimmed by 6 bases and V by 4 bases; bases with no gene match: 4. CDR1 is SGHRS and CDR2 is YFSETQ in the germline V gene. The CDR3 is made up of 14 amino acids. The DNA of the CDR3 is TGCGCCAGCAGCGTTGACAGGGGGGATGAAAAACTGTTTTTT. This translates into CASSVDRGDEKLFF.

The chain combines TRBV2 with TRBJ2-7; weak D call: TRBD2 (6 bases). Trimming took 7 bases from V and 1 from J, leaving 11 bases between them. CDR1 is SNHLY and CDR2 is FYNNEI in the germline V gene. The CDR3 sequence is 13 residues long. CDR3: CASNRDSSYEQYF. The CDR3 DNA reads TGTGCCAGCAATCGGGACTCGTCCTACGAGCAGTACTTC.

This clone has a handful of counts. The chain recombines TRBV29-1 with TRBJ2-3; D remains unclear. The CDR3 contains 13 residues. Trimming pared 3 bases from V and 6 bases from J, leaving 13 bases between. Germline CDR1 SQVTM, CDR2 ANQGSEA. CDR3 sequence: CSVETTGEDTQYF. The CDR3 nucleotides read TGCAGCGTTGAGACGACTGGCGAGGATACGCAGTATTTT.

DNA of the CDR3: TGCGCCAGCAGCAAAACACAGGGGGCGCTGGGGAAGGGCTACACCTTC. Translated, it gives CASSKTQGALGKGYTF. The gene calls are TRBV5-1 and TRBJ1-2, with 9 bases identical to TRBD1. Germline V gene sequence: CDR1 SGHRS, CDR2 YFSETQ. This CDR3 spans 16 amino acids. The V and J ends lost 4 bases and 8 bases, in that order; junction bases with no gene match: 15. The full variable domain, rest sourced from reference TRBV5-1 and TRBJ1-2, is KAGVTQTPRYLIKTRGQQVTLSCSPISGHRSVSWYQQTPGQGLQFLFEYFSETQRNKGNFPGRFSGRQFSNSRSEMNVSTLELGDSALYLCASSKTQGALGKGYTFGSGTRLTVV.

The chain is built from TRBV28 and TRBJ2-1; 11 nucleotides align to TRBD2. This CDR3 region has 16 residues. The ends lost 6 bases at V and 6 bases at J; junction bases unmatched: 10. Germline loops: CDR1 MDHEN, CDR2 SYDVKM. The CDR3 sequence: CASRPDLAGGTNEQFF. In DNA, the CDR3 is TGTGCCAGCAGACCCGATTTAGCGGGAGGGACCAATGAGCAGTTCTTC.

DNA of the CDR3: TGTGCCAGCAGCACCAGACTAGCGGACATCTCCTACGAGCAGTACTTC. Amino acid sequence: CASSTRLADISYEQYF. The chain joins TRBV7-2 to TRBJ2-7, with TRBD2 identical over 9 bases. Germline CDR1 reads SGHTA; CDR2 reads FQGNSA. With V trimmed by 5 bases and J by 0 bases, 8 bases remained unmatched. CDR3 length equals 16 residues.

The J gene is TRBJ1-4, the V gene TRBV18, with 8 nucleotides matching TRBD1. Germline V gene lookup returns CDR1 KGHSH and CDR2 LQKENI. The trim removed 6 bases at V and 0 bases at J, leaving 3 bases unmatched. The CDR3 covers 15 residues. CDR3 bases: TGTGCCAGCTCCAAGGACAGGGCAACTAATGAAAAACTGTTTTTT. Its translation: CASSKDRATNEKLFF.

The CDR3, as DNA: TGTGCCAGCAGTTTAGAGGGGGTCGGTCAGCCCCAGCATTTT. Amino acid sequence: CASSLEGVGQPQHF. The chain carries TRBV27 and TRBJ1-5; tentative D call: TRBD1 (6 bases). Germline V lookup: CDR1 MNHEY, CDR2 SMNVEV (reference sequence). V was cut by 2 bases and J by 6 bases, with 11 bases left in between. CDR3 size: 14 residues.

The chain uses TRBV10-2 and TRBJ2-1; 13 nucleotides align to TRBD2. The CDR3 runs to 14 residues. Germline-derived CDR1 and CDR2 are WSHSY and SAAADI. Trimming cost V 2 bases and J 8 bases; bases outside gene matches: 0. CDR3: CASSETSGRDEQFF. The CDR3 nucleotides read TGCGCCAGCAGTGAGACTAGCGGGAGGGATGAGCAGTTCTTC.

For the CDR3, the DNA is TGCAGCTTCTCTGGGGGGACAGGGGCTTACGAGCAGTACTTC. It is translated as CSFSGGTGAYEQYF. The chain recombines TRBV29-1 with TRBJ2-7; TRBD1 matches 10 bases. The CDR3 has 14 amino acids. From germline, CDR1 is SQVTM and CDR2 ANQGSEA. V lost 8 bases, J lost 4 bases, and 11 bases stayed unmatched.

The V call is TRBV12-3 or TRBV12-4, the J call TRBJ1-5; D unclear. This CDR3 has 13 amino acids. V lost 3 bases and J lost 0, with 3 bases in between. DNA for the CDR3: TGTGCCAGCAGTTTGTATAGCAATCAGCCCCAGCATTTT. Translating gives CASSLYSNQPQHF.

This chain connects TRBV5-1 to TRBJ1-2; 8 bases line up with TRBD1. Looked up from germline, CDR1 is SGHRS and CDR2 is YFSETQ. V lost 7 bases and J lost 4; bases outside the gene matches: 9. The CDR3 runs to 14 residues. The CDR3 region is CASHPGQGGYGYTF. For the CDR3, the DNA is TGCGCCAGCCACCCAGGACAGGGAGGCTATGGCTACACCTTC.

The gene calls are TRBV30 and TRBJ1-3; a weak D match, TRBD1 (5 bases). The CDR3 totals 14 residues. Trimming shortened V by 3 bases and J by 4 bases, and 13 bases separated the two germline ends. CDR1 is GTSNPN, CDR2 SVGIG, per germline (reference sequence). In DNA, the CDR3 is TGTGCCTGGAGCCTAGGGGCAGCAGGAAACACCATATATTTT. The encoded protein is CAWSLGAAGNTIYF. Full variable domain (rest looked up from reference TRBV30 and TRBJ1-3): SQTIHQWPATLVQPVGSPLSLECTVEGTSNPNLYWYRQAAGRGLQLLFYSVGIGQISSEVPQNLSASRPQDRQFILSSKKLLLSDSGFYLCAWSLGAAGNTIYFGEGSWLTVV.

The chain carries TRBV5-1 and TRBJ1-6, with D possibly TRBD1 on 6 matching bases. The CDR3 has 14 amino acids. Trimming cost V 6 bases and J 4 bases, with 11 bases left between them. Germline V gene lookup returns CDR1 SGHRS and CDR2 YFSETQ. The DNA for the CDR3 is TGCGCCAGCACCGAGGGGGATTATAATTCACCCCTCCACTTT. It translates to CASTEGDYNSPLHF.

This chain uses TRBV7-6 with TRBJ2-1; D is perhaps TRBD1 (6 bases). CDR3 length equals 16 residues. The germline V and J ends were trimmed by 5 bases and 2 bases, with 16 bases remaining between them. Germline CDR1 is SGHVS and CDR2 is FNYEAQ. CDR3 sequence reads: CASSRERKGAYNEQFF. In DNA, the CDR3 is TGTGCCAGCAGCCGCGAACGAAAGGGGGCCTACAATGAGCAGTTCTTC. Full variable domain (outside the CDR3, taken from reference TRBV7-6 and TRBJ2-1): GAGVSQSPRYKVTKRGQDVALRCDPISGHVSLYWYRQALGQGPEFLTYFNYEAQQDKSGLPNDRFSAERPEGSISTLTIQRTEQRDSAMYRCASSRERKGAYNEQFFGPGTRLTVL.

The V gene is TRBV29-1, the J gene TRBJ2-3; 8 bases line up with TRBD2. Germline CDR1 reads SQVTM; CDR2 reads ANQGSEA. The CDR3 is 13 residues long. V gave up 3 bases and J gave up 4 bases; unmatched junction bases: 3. CDR3 DNA: TGCAGCGTTGACGGGGGGGCAGCAGATACGCAGTATTTT. Its translation is CSVDGGAADTQYF.

In this sample, this clone turned up a few times. The chain couples TRBV3-1 (or the pseudogene TRBV3-2) to TRBJ1-2; weak D call: TRBD1 (6 bases). V was clipped by 1 base and J by 4 bases, with 10 bases between them. The CDR3 consists of 14 residues. Per germline, CDR1 LGHDT and CDR2 YNNKEL (reference sequence). The CDR3 loop is CASSQARTAYGYTF. Here the CDR3 DNA reads TGTGCCAGCAGCCAAGCTAGGACAGCCTATGGCTACACCTTC.

The V call is TRBV5-6, the J call TRBJ1-4; perhaps TRBD1 as D (6 bases). Germline-derived CDR1 and CDR2 are SGHDT and YYEEEE. The CDR3 spans 15 residues. Trimming removed 0 bases from V and 8 bases from J, with 14 bases in between. The CDR3 protein is CASSLAGRGSEKLFF. For the CDR3, the DNA is TGTGCCAGCAGCTTGGCGGGGAGGGGGAGCGAAAAACTGTTTTTT. Full variable domain (outside the CDR3, taken from reference TRBV5-6 and TRBJ1-4): DAGVTQSPTHLIKTRGQQVTLRCSPKSGHDTVSWYQQALGQGPQFIFQYYEEEERQRGNFPDRFSGHQFPNYSSELNVNALLLGDSALYLCASSLAGRGSEKLFFGSGTQLSVL.

The J gene is TRBJ2-7, the V gene TRBV7-9; 7 bases match TRBD2. After removal of 3 bases from V and 0 bases from J, the junction contained 8 bases not matched to a gene. This CDR3 comprises 16 residues. Germline values: CDR1 SEHNR, CDR2 FQNEAQ (reference sequence). CDR3 region: CASSFSPSGPSYEQYF. In DNA form, the CDR3 reads TGTGCCAGCAGCTTTTCGCCTAGCGGTCCCTCCTACGAGCAGTACTTC.

V and J are TRBV30 and TRBJ2-2; the D gene is possibly TRBD1 (6 bases). The germline gives CDR1 GTSNPN, CDR2 SVGIG (reference sequence). The CDR3 loop spans 13 amino acids. Trimming shortened V by 3 bases and J by 5 bases, and 10 bases separated the two germline ends. The CDR3 DNA reads as TGTGCCTGGAGACGAGGGGGAACCGGGGAGCTGTTTTTT. Its translation: CAWRRGGTGELFF.

Comment on this clone: Other DNA variants within this sample encode the same CDR3. The chain employs TRBV29-1 and TRBJ1-2, with TRBD1 matching 10 bases. CDR3 length: 12 residues. V was clipped by 5 bases and J by 5 bases; unmatched bases: 2. Germline CDR1 SQVTM, CDR2 ANQGSEA. CDR3 bases: TGCAGCGTTCGGACAGGGGGTTATGGCTACACCTTC. Translating it yields CSVRTGGYGYTF.

This chain connects TRBV7-2 to TRBJ1-4; D not certain. Trimming left V 0 bases short and J 4 bases short, with 6 bases between. This CDR3 contains 14 residues. CDR1 is SGHTA and CDR2 is FQGNSA in the germline V gene. CDR3 residues: CASSLAPSNEKLFF. Written as DNA, the CDR3 is TGTGCCAGCAGCTTAGCCCCCAGTAATGAAAAACTGTTTTTT. Using reference TRBV7-2 and TRBJ1-4 for the parts outside the CDR3, the full variable domain is GAGVSQSPSNKVTEKGKDVELRCDPISGHTALYWYRQSLGQGLEFLIYFQGNSAPDKSGLPSDRFSAERTGGSVSTLTIQRTQQEDSAVYLCASSLAPSNEKLFFGSGTQLSVL.

V is TRBV6-5 and J is TRBJ2-5, with D uncertain. CDR1 is MNHEY, CDR2 SVGAGI, per germline. V lost 4 bases, J lost 10 bases, and 10 bases lay in between. The CDR3 runs to 11 residues. This chain's CDR3 is CASSSLVVQYF. The DNA of the CDR3 is TGTGCCAGCAGTTCACTGGTAGTCCAGTACTTC.

This chain links TRBV19 with TRBJ1-2; D call uncertain. The CDR3 totals 13 residues. The V and J ends lost 0 bases and 8 bases respectively, with 10 bases between them. The germline V gene has CDR1 LNHDA and CDR2 SQIVND (reference sequence). DNA for the CDR3: TGTGCCAGTAGTATAGAGCGGCCAGCGGGCTACACCTTC. As protein: CASSIERPAGYTF.

The V and J genes are TRBV29-1 and TRBJ1-2; D is unclear. The CDR3 is made up of 12 amino acids. Germline V gene sequence: CDR1 SQVTM, CDR2 ANQGSEA. Trimming shortened V by 1 base and J by 0 bases, and 3 bases separated the two germline ends. CDR3 amino acids: CSVEVTNYGYTF. The CDR3 bases are TGCAGCGTTGAAGTAACTAACTATGGCTACACCTTC.

This clone came up once. J is TRBJ2-2 and V is TRBV19; no reliable D call. V was pared by 4 bases and J by 5 bases, with 8 bases between. This CDR3 comprises 13 residues. CDR1 is LNHDA and CDR2 is SQIVND in the germline V gene (reference sequence). For the CDR3, the DNA is TGTGCCAGTAGTACGGGTGGGACCGGGGAGCTGTTTTTT. Translated, it gives CASSTGGTGELFF.

This rearrangement joins TRBV19 to TRBJ1-1; the D gene is possibly TRBD1 (5 bases). V shed 3 bases and J shed 3 bases, with 14 bases lying between them. Germline CDR1 and CDR2: LNHDA and SQIVND (reference sequence). The CDR3 consists of 15 residues. The CDR3 nucleotides are TGTGCCAGTAGTATGGGGAATGGGGGGGACACTGAAGCTTTCTTT. Translation gives CASSMGNGGDTEAFF.